These 12 T cell receptor beta chains share one sample of origin, sequenced in a study of human T cells and chemical hapten exposure. One entry per CDR3 protein results from TCRdb running MiXCR on the RACE reads. Of about 360,000 distinct CDR3 sequences in the sample, roughly 5% were seen once. Time point given: patch test 1, 2 weeks after DPC sensitization. The treatment is: therapeutic diphenylcyclopropenone sensitization with weekly scalp DPC. Sequenced here: whole blood, sampled in connection with sensitization to the hapten diphenylcyclopropenone (DPC). The receptor set was obtained from a woman in her fifties or sixties with alopecia areata. Some clones in this sample may be carry-over from other donors' samples.

This clonotype was seen only a few times. The rearrangement uses TRBV25-1 and TRBJ2-1; 11 bases line up with TRBD2. This CDR3 comprises 15 residues. Germline-derived CDR1 and CDR2 are MGHDK and SYGVNS. Trimming at V came to 2 bases and at J to 10 bases, leaving 7 bases not matched to a gene. For the CDR3, the DNA is TGTGCCAGCAGTGAAATAGGTAGCGGGAGGGGGGAGCAGTTCTTC. Amino acid sequence: CASSEIGSGRGEQFF.

This chain uses TRBV7-8 with TRBJ1-2; D is uncertain. The germline V gene has CDR1 SGHVS and CDR2 FQNEAQ. The CDR3 totals 18 residues. V gave up 3 bases and J gave up 8 bases, with 28 bases separating them. CDR3 residues: CASSFQTRADGPPNGYTF. CDR3 nucleotides: TGTGCCAGCAGCTTCCAGACCCGGGCAGACGGCCCCCCAAACGGCTACACCTTC.

In this sample, this clonotype turned up many times. This sequence joins TRBV20-1 and TRBJ2-5, with 7 bases that match TRBD2. The germline V gene encodes CDR1 DFQATT and CDR2 SNEGSKA (reference sequence). The CDR3 is 14 amino acids. V gave up 6 bases and J gave up 3 bases; unmatched junction bases: 10. CDR3 residues: CSARRLADEETQYF. CDR3 nucleotide sequence: TGCAGTGCGAGACGTCTAGCGGATGAAGAGACCCAGTACTTC.

This sequence joins TRBV7-9 and TRBJ2-5, with 13 bases aligning to TRBD2. The germline CDR1 and CDR2 sequences are SEHNR and FQNEAQ (reference sequence). The CDR3 is made up of 19 amino acids. V gave up 8 bases and J gave up 4 bases; unmatched junction bases: 19. Here the CDR3 reads CASWVGNFGLAGVLETQYF. In DNA form, the CDR3 reads TGTGCCAGCTGGGTTGGGAACTTCGGACTAGCGGGAGTTTTAGAGACCCAGTACTTC.

This clonotype was recorded many times. The chain couples TRBV5-4 to TRBJ2-1; 9 bases map to TRBD1. Trimming removed 1 base from V and 9 bases from J; junction bases left unmatched: 11. In germline, CDR1 is SGHNT, CDR2 YYREEE (reference sequence). This CDR3 region has 16 residues. DNA of the CDR3: TGTGCCAGCAGCTTGAGACAGGGGGGCTTGTACGCTGAGCAGTTCTTC. It translates to CASSLRQGGLYAEQFF.

In this sample, this clonotype turned up many times. V gene TRBV6-5 combines with J gene TRBJ1-2; no clear D gene. Germline CDR1 is MNHEY and CDR2 is SVGAGI. V lost 0 bases and J lost 6, with 11 bases in between. The CDR3 consists of 14 residues. CDR3 loop: CASSYSQASDGYTF. CDR3 in DNA: TGTGCCAGCAGTTACTCGCAGGCGTCTGATGGCTACACCTTC.

There are a few counts of this clonotype. V gene TRBV13 combines with J gene TRBJ1-3; no clear D gene. Germline-derived CDR1 and CDR2 are PRHDT and FYEKMQ (reference sequence). The CDR3 has 14 residues. Trimming left V 3 bases short and J 2 bases short, with 8 bases between. The CDR3 nucleotides read TGTGCCAGCAGCTTCAAAGGGACTGGAAACACCATATATTTT. It translates to CASSFKGTGNTIYF.

V gene TRBV3-1 combines with J gene TRBJ2-7, with 8 positions matching TRBD1. This CDR3 region has 14 residues. The germline CDR1 and CDR2 sequences are LGHDT and YNNKEL (reference sequence). The V segment lost 4 bases and the J segment 5 bases; nucleotides outside the gene matches: 7. CDR3 DNA: TGTGCCAGCAGCCCTAGACAGGGGAAGGACGAGCAGTACTTC. This gives the protein CASSPRQGKDEQYF.

This clonotype was counted at least ten times. This chain joins TRBV28 and TRBJ1-2; 10 bases are a match to TRBD1. Trimming at V came to 7 bases and at J to 1 base, leaving 6 bases not matched to a gene. Germline CDR1 and CDR2: MDHEN and SYDVKM. The CDR3 contains 15 residues. The CDR3 protein is CASTRQGARNYGYTF. DNA for the CDR3: TGTGCCAGCACACGACAGGGGGCGCGTAACTATGGCTACACCTTC.

This clonotype has a count of ten or more. The genes are TRBV5-1 and TRBJ2-5; D remains unclear. CDR1 SGHRS and CDR2 YFSETQ come from the germline V gene. The CDR3 is 11 amino acids. V dropped 3 bases and J dropped 2 bases, with 2 bases sitting between them. The CDR3 DNA reads TGCGCCAGCAGCTGGCAAGAGACCCAGTACTTC. Translating gives CASSWQETQYF.

This clonotype occurred a few times. CDR3 sequence reads: CSAPHTDTQYF. CDR3 DNA sequence: TGCAGTGCTCCTCACACAGATACGCAGTATTTT. This chain connects TRBV20-1 to TRBJ2-3; no definite D call. Germline CDR1 is DFQATT and CDR2 is SNEGSKA (reference sequence). V lost 5 bases, J lost 2 bases, and 5 bases lay in between. The CDR3 runs to 11 residues.

This clonotype was picked up many times. The rearrangement uses TRBV20-1 and TRBJ1-5, with TRBD1 as a possible D gene (5 bases). Trimming removed 1 base at V and 2 bases at J, with 15 bases between. Germline CDR1 DFQATT, CDR2 SNEGSKA (reference sequence). The CDR3 covers 16 residues. The CDR3 loop reads CSARARVSRGNQPQHF. DNA for the CDR3: TGCAGTGCTAGAGCCAGGGTGTCCAGAGGCAATCAGCCCCAGCATTTT.